This TCR beta chain was identified in a study of identical twins. Study observations and caveats: Insertion counts were lower in abundant cord blood beta clonotypes, a trend that memory repertoires did not show.

TCRdb recomputed calls from the 5' RACE reads with MiXCR, one row per CDR3 protein. The sample includes roughly 350,000 distinct CDR3 sequences, 10% to 15% of them seen just once. Trimming pared 1 base from V and 8 bases from J, leaving 11 bases between. The CDR3 spans 13 residues. Germline CDR1 is LNHDA and CDR2 is SQIVND (reference sequence). With respect to this clonotype: Its specificity is not known.

A further study also used this sample, focusing on yellow fever vaccine responses in identical twins.

This TCR came from a woman aged 18-35 years in good health. The gene calls are TRBV19 and TRBJ1-1; D possibly corresponds to TRBD1 (6 bases). Specimen: CD8+ T cells sorted from blood. CDR3 region: CASSIVSGTEAFF. CDR3 in DNA: TGTGCCAGTAGTATAGTCTCCGGGACAGAAGCTTTCTTT.